Following are 12 T cell receptor beta chains from one sample sequenced in a study of T-cell memory formation after mild COVID-19. MiXCR, applied by TCRdb to the 5' RACE reads, yields one record per CDR3 protein. The sample includes 250,000 to 350,000 distinct CDR3 sequences, roughly an eighth of them seen just once. Sequencing was carried out using PBMCs or a T cell subset sorted from them (not recorded which). All receptors derive from a man younger than 35 who had mild COVID-19 (a few samples of this study predate the infection). Cell type and time point are not known.

This clonotype has just a few counts. This chain connects TRBV19 to TRBJ2-1; no clear D. The ends were cut back, 0 bases at V and 5 bases at J, with 8 bases in the middle. Germline lookup yields CDR1 LNHDA and CDR2 SQIVND (reference sequence). This CDR3 spans 14 amino acids. In DNA, the CDR3 is TGTGCCAGTAGTATAGATAGCCGGAACAATGAGCAGTTCTTC. This translates into CASSIDSRNNEQFF.

A few counts support this clonotype. The rearrangement joins TRBV4-3 to TRBJ1-5; TRBD1 matches at 9 bases. The length of the CDR3 is 15 residues. The V gene's germline CDR1 is LGHNA and CDR2 YSLEER. Trimming removed 2 bases from V and 6 bases from J; junction bases left unmatched: 5. CDR3 nucleotides: TGCGCCAGCAGCCAATTTACAGGGGGCGGTCAGCCCCAGCATTTT. This encodes CASSQFTGGGQPQHF.

This clonotype came up a few times. The chain joins TRBV20-1 to TRBJ2-3; 8 bases map to TRBD2. V lost 3 bases, J lost 3 bases, and 5 bases stayed unmatched. CDR3 size: 14 residues. The V gene's germline CDR1 is DFQATT and CDR2 SNEGSKA (reference sequence). Here the CDR3 DNA reads TGCAGTGCTAGTCCCGGGGGGGCGACAGATACGCAGTATTTT. Translation: CSASPGGATDTQYF.

The genes are TRBV5-1 and TRBJ1-1; no definite D call. Trimming removed 0 bases at V and 0 bases at J, with 6 bases between. CDR3 size: 14 residues. Looked up from germline, CDR1 is SGHRS and CDR2 is YFSETQ. In DNA form, the CDR3 reads TGCGCCAGCAGCTTGGTATCCTTGAACACTGAAGCTTTCTTT. It yields the protein CASSLVSLNTEAFF.

This clonotype came up a few times. This sequence joins TRBV6-5 and TRBJ2-5; D may be TRBD1 or TRBD2 (6 bases each). CDR3 length equals 15 residues. Germline CDR1 is MNHEY and CDR2 is SVGAGI. With 7 bases removed from V and 4 bases from J, the gap between germline ends came to 19 bases. The CDR3: CASTSRVGGGETQYF. The CDR3 DNA sequence: TGTGCCAGCACTTCAAGAGTTGGAGGGGGAGAGACCCAGTACTTC.

This clonotype was observed at least ten times. Here the CDR3 reads CASSLLGTGSREQFF. For the CDR3, the DNA is TGCGCCAGCAGCTTGCTGGGGACAGGGAGTAGGGAGCAGTTCTTC. The chain uses TRBV5-1 and TRBJ2-1; TRBD1 matches 9 bases. V shed 1 base and J 10 bases; nucleotides not matched to a gene: 9. Germline lookup yields CDR1 SGHRS and CDR2 YFSETQ. The CDR3 has 15 residues.

This clonotype has ten or more counts. The chain joins TRBV6-1 to TRBJ2-1; 7 positions agree with TRBD2. V was pared by 1 base and J by 1 base, with 1 base of the junction left unmatched. The CDR3 sequence is 15 residues long. Germline values: CDR1 MNHNS, CDR2 SASEGT. CDR3: CASSEVGGSYNEQFF. In DNA form, the CDR3 reads TGTGCCAGCAGTGAAGTCGGGGGGTCCTACAATGAGCAGTTCTTC.

This clonotype appeared a few times. The genes are TRBV12-3 or TRBV12-4 and TRBJ1-3; D not certain. This CDR3 contains 17 residues. The V end lost 3 bases, the J end lost 0 bases, and 15 bases lay between the germline ends. CDR3 protein: CASSLFGQPSSGNTIYF. The CDR3 nucleotides read TGTGCCAGCAGTTTGTTCGGGCAGCCGAGCTCTGGAAACACCATATATTTT.

The chain joins TRBV15 to TRBJ1-2; 12 bases line up with TRBD1. CDR3 size: 18 residues. In germline, CDR1 is LNHNV, CDR2 YYDKDF (reference sequence). Losses at the gene ends were 2 bases for V and 3 bases for J; bases not matched to a gene: 10. The CDR3: CATSRQLGTGGAYYGYTF. Here the CDR3 DNA reads TGTGCCACCAGCAGACAGCTCGGGACAGGGGGCGCGTACTATGGCTACACCTTC. Complete variable domain (other parts from reference TRBV15 and TRBJ1-2): DAMVIQNPRYQVTQFGKPVTLSCSQTLNHNVMYWYQQKSSQAPKLLFHYYDKDFNNEADTPDNFQSRRPNTSFCFLDIRSPGLGDTAMYLCATSRQLGTGGAYYGYTFGSGTRLTVV.

This clonotype was detected only a few times. The chain couples TRBV7-2 to TRBJ2-5; 12 bases fit TRBD2. In germline, CDR1 is SGHTA, CDR2 FQGNSA. This CDR3 has 16 residues. V lost 6 bases to trimming and J lost 4 bases; unmatched junction nucleotides: 9. The CDR3 reads CASRSILAGGPETQYF. For the CDR3, the DNA is TGTGCCAGCAGATCTATACTAGCGGGGGGCCCAGAGACCCAGTACTTC.

This clonotype was seen at least ten times. The CDR3 protein is CASSRGNTGELFF. CDR3 bases: TGTGCCAGCAGTCGGGGAAACACCGGGGAGCTGTTTTTT. The rearrangement links TRBV6-2 or TRBV6-3 to TRBJ2-2; D may be TRBD2 (5 bases). The CDR3 has 13 residues. V was shortened by 5 bases and J by 2 bases, with 6 bases between the two germline ends. From germline, CDR1 is MNHEY and CDR2 SVGEGT.

This chain links TRBV7-2 with TRBJ2-7; D is unresolved. Germline V gene lookup returns CDR1 SGHTA and CDR2 FQGNSA. V was clipped by 1 base and J by 5 bases, with 9 bases between them. This CDR3 comprises 13 residues. CDR3 amino acids: CASSLDGFHEQYF. In DNA, the CDR3 is TGTGCCAGCAGCTTAGACGGATTCCACGAGCAGTACTTC.